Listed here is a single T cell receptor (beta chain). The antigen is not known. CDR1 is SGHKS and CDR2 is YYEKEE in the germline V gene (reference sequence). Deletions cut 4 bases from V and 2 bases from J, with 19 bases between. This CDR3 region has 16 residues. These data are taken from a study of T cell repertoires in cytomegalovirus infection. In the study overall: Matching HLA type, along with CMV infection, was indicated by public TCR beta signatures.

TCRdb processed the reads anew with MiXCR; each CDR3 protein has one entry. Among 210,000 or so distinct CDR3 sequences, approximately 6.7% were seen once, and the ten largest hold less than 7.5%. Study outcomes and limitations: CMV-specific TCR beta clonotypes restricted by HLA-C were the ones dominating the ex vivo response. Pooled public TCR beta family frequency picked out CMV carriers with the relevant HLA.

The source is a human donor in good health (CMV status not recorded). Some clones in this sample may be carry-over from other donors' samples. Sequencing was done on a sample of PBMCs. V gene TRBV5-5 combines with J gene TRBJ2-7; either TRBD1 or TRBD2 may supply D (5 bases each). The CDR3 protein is CASSQRFRGYTYEQYF. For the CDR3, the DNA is TGTGCCAGCAGCCAGAGGTTTCGGGGCTACACCTACGAGCAGTACTTC. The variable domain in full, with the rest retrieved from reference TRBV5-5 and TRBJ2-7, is DAGVTQSPTHLIKTRGQQVTLRCSPISGHKSVSWYQQVLGQGPQFIFQYYEKEERGRGNFPDRFSARQFPNYSSELNVNALLLGDSALYLCASSQRFRGYTYEQYFGPGTRLTVT.